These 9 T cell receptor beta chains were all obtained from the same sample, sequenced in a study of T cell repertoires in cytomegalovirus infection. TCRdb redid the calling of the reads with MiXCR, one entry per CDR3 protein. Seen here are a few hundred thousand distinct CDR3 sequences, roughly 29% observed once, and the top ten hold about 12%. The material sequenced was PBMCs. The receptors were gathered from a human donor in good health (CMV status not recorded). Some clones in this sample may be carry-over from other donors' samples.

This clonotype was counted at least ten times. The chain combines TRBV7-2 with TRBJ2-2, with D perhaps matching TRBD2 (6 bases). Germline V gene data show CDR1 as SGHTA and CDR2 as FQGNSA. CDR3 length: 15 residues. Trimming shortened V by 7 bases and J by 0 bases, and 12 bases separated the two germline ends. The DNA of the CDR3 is TGTGCCAGCATGGGGGGTTGGTCGAACACCGGGGAGCTGTTTTTT. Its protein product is CASMGGWSNTGELFF.

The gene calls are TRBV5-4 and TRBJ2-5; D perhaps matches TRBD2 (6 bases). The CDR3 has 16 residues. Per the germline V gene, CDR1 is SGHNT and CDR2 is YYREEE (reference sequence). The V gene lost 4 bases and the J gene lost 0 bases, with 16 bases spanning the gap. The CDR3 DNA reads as TGTGCCAGCAGCAGCCGGGGTGGCGGGAACCAAGAGACCCAGTACTTC. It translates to CASSSRGGGNQETQYF.

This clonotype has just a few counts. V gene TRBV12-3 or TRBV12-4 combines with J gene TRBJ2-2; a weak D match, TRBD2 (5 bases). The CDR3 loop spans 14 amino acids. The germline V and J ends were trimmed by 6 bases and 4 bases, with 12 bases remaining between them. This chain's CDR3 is CASSFGLSTGELFF. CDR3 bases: TGTGCCAGCAGCTTCGGACTTTCCACCGGGGAGCTGTTTTTT.

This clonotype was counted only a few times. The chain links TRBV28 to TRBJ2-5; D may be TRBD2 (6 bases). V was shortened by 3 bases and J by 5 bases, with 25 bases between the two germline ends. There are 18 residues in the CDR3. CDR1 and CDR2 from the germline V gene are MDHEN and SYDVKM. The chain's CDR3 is CASSLGGGRTTKGETQYF. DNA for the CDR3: TGTGCCAGCAGTTTGGGGGGAGGAAGGACAACAAAGGGGGAGACCCAGTACTTC.

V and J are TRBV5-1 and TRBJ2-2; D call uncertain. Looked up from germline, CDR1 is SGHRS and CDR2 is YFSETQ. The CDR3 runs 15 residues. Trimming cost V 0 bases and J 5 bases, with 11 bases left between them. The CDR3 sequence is CASSLVVTKTGELFF. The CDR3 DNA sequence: TGCGCCAGCAGCTTGGTGGTGACAAAAACCGGGGAGCTGTTTTTT.

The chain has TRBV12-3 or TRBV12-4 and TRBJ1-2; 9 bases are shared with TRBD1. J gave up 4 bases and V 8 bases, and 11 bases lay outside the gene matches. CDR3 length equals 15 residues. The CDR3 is CASGLDRGFPYGYTF. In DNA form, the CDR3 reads TGTGCCAGCGGCTTGGACAGGGGTTTTCCCTATGGCTACACCTTC.

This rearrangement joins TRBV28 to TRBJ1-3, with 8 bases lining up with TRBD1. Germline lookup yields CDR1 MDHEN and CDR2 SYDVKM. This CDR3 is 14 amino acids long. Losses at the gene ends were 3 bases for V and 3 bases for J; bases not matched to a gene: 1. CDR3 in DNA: TGTGCCAGCAGTTTCAGGGGGCTTGGAAACACCATATATTTT. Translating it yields CASSFRGLGNTIYF.

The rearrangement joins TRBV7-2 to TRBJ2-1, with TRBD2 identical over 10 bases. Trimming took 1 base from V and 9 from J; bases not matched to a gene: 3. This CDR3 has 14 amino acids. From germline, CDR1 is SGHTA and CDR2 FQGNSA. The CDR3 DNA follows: TGTGCCAGCAGCTTAGAAGCGGGGGGGTTTGAGCAGTTCTTC. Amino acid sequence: CASSLEAGGFEQFF.

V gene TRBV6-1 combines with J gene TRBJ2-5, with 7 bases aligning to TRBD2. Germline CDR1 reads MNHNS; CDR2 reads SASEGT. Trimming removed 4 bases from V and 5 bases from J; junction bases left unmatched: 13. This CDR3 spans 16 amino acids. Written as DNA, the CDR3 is TGTGCCAGCAGTGTCTTTGCGGGAGCGGTCAGTGAGACCCAGTACTTC. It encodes CASSVFAGAVSETQYF.